This note documents a single T cell receptor (beta chain) sequence. The antigen remains undetermined. The table came from immunoSEQ multiplex PCR; TCRdb's copy has only in-frame clones and leaves some out. The profile shows roughly 330,000 clones, around 90% of them singletons. This specimen comes from a study of cytomegalovirus exposure and HLA in healthy donors. V was clipped by 7 bases and J by 0 bases, with 10 bases between them. There are 14 residues in the CDR3. Per the germline V gene, CDR1 is SNHLY and CDR2 is FYNNEI. Study-wide results and limits: The finding came from a later analysis; first-cohort TCR clusters tended to co-occur in the approximately 120 validation repertoires. Most TCR sequences showed up rarely, but some public TCRs showed up in many donors. Cytomegalovirus-associated TCR beta chains were listed, numbering 150 to 200.

The chain recombines TRBV2 with TRBJ1-5; no clear D gene. The sample consisted of PBMCs. This TCR derives from a woman in her 30s in good health and CMV-seropositive. CDR3 DNA: TGTGCCAGCATGACGGACGGTAGCAATCAGCCCCAGCATTTT. Protein product: CASMTDGSNQPQHF.